This T cell receptor (beta chain) was sequenced during a study of blood T cells in healthy people across ages. V lost 4 bases, J lost 0 bases, and 17 bases lay in between. The CDR3 is made up of 17 amino acids. Study observations and caveats: Total diversity from one million sequenced T cells was likely underestimated.

A sample-barcoded 5' primer and a J-beta primer mix were used in a second PCR of roughly 6 to 12 cycles. Via MiXCR, TCRdb re-called the 5' RACE reads, giving one row per CDR3 protein. The sample contains almost 1 million distinct CDR3 sequences, 51% of which appear only once. Isolation per sample recovered at least 6.5 million PBMCs. Only a few counts were recorded for this clonotype. The target antigen is unknown. Sequencing used blood. The rearrangement joins TRBV12-3 or TRBV12-4 to TRBJ2-3, with D hard to call. The receptor comes from a woman aged 60 to 75 in good health. This CDR3 is CASSYRDGGDSTDTQYF. CDR3 nucleotide sequence: TGTGCCAGCAGTTACCGCGACGGTGGGGATAGCACAGATACGCAGTATTTT.